This passage covers 22 T cell receptor beta chains from one sample sequenced in a study of OX40 agonist ivuxolimab in advanced cancers. Library preparation employed the immunoSEQ multiplex PCR assay. Entries here come from immuneACCESS through TCRdb and include only in-frame sequences with V and J called. Some clones fail to appear in such tables; in the studies checked, an unresolved V gene covers under half of the shortfall, and the cause of the remainder is unknown. In this sample the table shows tens of thousands of clones, 82% of which occur a single time. The ten largest make up just under 5% of the sample. This material consisted of CD4+ or CD8+ T cells sorted from blood, taken in a trial of the OX40 agonist ivuxolimab. The receptor set was obtained from an adult with an advanced solid tumor such as melanoma, head and neck, liver or kidney cancer.

CDR3 coding DNA: TGTGCCAGCAAAGCGGGACAGGGTGCGAGCTCTGGAAACACCATATATTTT. This translates into CASKAGQGASSGNTIYF. The chain has TRBV27 and TRBJ1-3; 9 bases fit TRBD1. Germline V gene lookup returns CDR1 MNHEY and CDR2 SMNVEV (reference sequence). V lost 7 bases to trimming and J lost 0 bases; unmatched junction nucleotides: 10. The CDR3 sequence is 17 residues long.

The chain recombines TRBV2 with TRBJ2-7; D might be TRBD1 or TRBD2, each matching 5 bases. Germline values: CDR1 SNHLY, CDR2 FYNNEI. V was cut by 4 bases and J by 1 base, with 8 bases left in between. The CDR3 loop spans 13 amino acids. The CDR3 sequence is CASSGDGSYEQYF. CDR3 coding DNA: TGTGCCAGCAGTGGGGACGGGTCCTACGAGCAGTACTTC.

The chain carries TRBV7-2 and TRBJ2-3, with D perhaps being TRBD1 or TRBD2 (5 bases each). The CDR3 consists of 13 residues. The V end lost 5 bases, the J end lost 2 bases, and 8 bases lay between the germline ends. Germline V lookup: CDR1 SGHTA, CDR2 FQGNSA. CDR3 sequence (DNA): TGTGCCAGCAGCGCCGGGGCCACAGATACGCAGTATTTT. This encodes CASSAGATDTQYF.

This chain joins TRBV18 and TRBJ1-2; D not resolved. This CDR3 region has 14 residues. Trimming took 2 bases from V and 2 from J, leaving 9 bases between them. Per germline, CDR1 KGHSH and CDR2 LQKENI. CDR3 amino acids: CASSPVPENYGYTF. In nucleotides, the CDR3 is TGTGCCAGCTCACCAGTTCCAGAGAACTATGGCTACACCTTC.

The chain uses TRBV7-2 and TRBJ2-7; 9 nucleotides align to TRBD2. CDR3 length equals 15 residues. Germline V gene data show CDR1 as SGHTA and CDR2 as FQGNSA. The ends lost 0 bases at V and 2 bases at J; junction bases unmatched: 2. Written as DNA, the CDR3 is TGTGCCAGCAGCTTAGCCGCGGGAGGGACCTACGAGCAGTACTTC. Amino acid sequence: CASSLAAGGTYEQYF.

The chain recombines TRBV4-1 with TRBJ2-2; D perhaps matches TRBD1 (5 bases). CDR1 MGHRA and CDR2 YSYEKL come from the germline V gene. The CDR3 has 18 residues. V lost 1 base and J lost 2, with 17 bases in between. The CDR3 spells CASSQVQGPGINTGELFF. The CDR3 DNA sequence: TGCGCCAGCAGCCAAGTTCAGGGTCCAGGGATTAACACCGGGGAGCTGTTTTTT.

The chain joins TRBV30 to TRBJ2-7; 8 bases are a match to TRBD2. J was trimmed by 6 bases and V by 2 bases; bases with no gene match: 3. Germline V CDR1 and CDR2: GTSNPN, SVGIG (reference sequence). This CDR3 has 12 amino acids. CDR3 sequence: CAWSSGSREQYF. The CDR3 region has the DNA TGTGCCTGGAGTAGCGGGAGTCGCGAGCAGTACTTC.

The chain recombines TRBV4-1 with TRBJ2-2; 15 bases match TRBD2. This CDR3 region has 16 residues. Trimming removed 9 bases from V and 4 bases from J; junction bases left unmatched: 6. Germline CDR1 reads MGHRA; CDR2 reads YSYEKL. The DNA for the CDR3 is TGCGCCAGTAGCGGGGGACTAGCGGGAGGCACCGGGGAGCTGTTTTTT. This encodes CASSGGLAGGTGELFF.

This rearrangement joins TRBV11-3 to TRBJ1-2; D is possibly TRBD1 (5 bases). This CDR3 has 16 residues. Trimming took 5 bases from V and 4 from J, leaving 20 bases between them. The germline V gene has CDR1 SGHNT and CDR2 YENEEA. The chain's CDR3 is CASSRGWDGPSYGYTF. CDR3 DNA sequence: TGTGCCAGCAGCCGAGGGTGGGACGGACCCAGCTATGGCTACACCTTC.

The rearrangement joins TRBV6-6 to TRBJ2-1, with D perhaps TRBD2 (7 bases). V dropped 7 bases and J dropped 7 bases, with 17 bases sitting between them. Per the germline V gene, CDR1 is MNHNY and CDR2 is SVGAGI (reference sequence). CDR3 length: 14 residues. The CDR3, as DNA: TGTGCCAGCAAGGCGGGGGCTCAGGGGAATGAGCAGTTCTTC. Translated, it gives CASKAGAQGNEQFF.

The J gene is TRBJ1-1, the V gene TRBV9; D gene uncertain. The CDR3 length is 13 residues. The germline V gene encodes CDR1 SGDLS and CDR2 YYNGEE. V gave up 6 bases and J gave up 0 bases, with 9 bases separating them. The CDR3, as DNA: TGTGCCAGCACCCGAACAGTGAACACTGAAGCTTTCTTT. It yields the protein CASTRTVNTEAFF.

The rearrangement links TRBV27 to TRBJ2-7, with 7 positions matching TRBD1. This CDR3 is built from 13 residues. Germline V gene sequence: CDR1 MNHEY, CDR2 SMNVEV (reference sequence). V was clipped by 6 bases and J by 1 base; unmatched bases: 3. Here the CDR3 DNA reads TGTGCCAGCAGACCGACAGGGTCCTACGAGCAGTACTTC. It specifies CASRPTGSYEQYF.

The V and J genes are TRBV11-2 and TRBJ2-1, with D possibly being TRBD1 (6 bases). The CDR3 consists of 14 residues. Trimming removed 6 bases at V and 5 bases at J, with 14 bases between. Germline CDR1 is SGHAT and CDR2 is FQNNGV. The CDR3 DNA reads TGTGCCAGCAGTCGGACAGCGTTGAACAATGAGCAGTTCTTC. Its translation is CASSRTALNNEQFF.

The J gene is TRBJ1-5, the V gene TRBV2; maybe TRBD1 (5 bases). This CDR3 spans 19 amino acids. V dropped 0 bases and J dropped 7 bases, with 25 bases sitting between them. The germline gives CDR1 SNHLY, CDR2 FYNNEI. The chain's CDR3 is CASSEALLRGTQSRQPQHF. The DNA of the CDR3 is TGTGCCAGCAGTGAAGCGCTTTTACGGGGGACCCAAAGCAGACAGCCCCAGCATTTT.

This clone appeared a single time. The conserved phenylalanine or tryptophan is not found at the CDR3 terminus, so this likely reflects a read error. This CDR3 reads CASSPQGASGYTL. The DNA for the CDR3 is TGTGCCAGTAGTCCCCAGGGGGCGAGCGGCTACACCCTC. This chain connects TRBV19 to TRBJ1-2; 8 nucleotides match TRBD1. This CDR3 is built from 13 residues. Germline CDR1 LNHDA, CDR2 SQIVND (reference sequence). V gave up 5 bases and J gave up 8 bases; unmatched junction bases: 7.

In its sample, this clone was seen a few times. The gene calls are TRBV7-8 and TRBJ1-4; D not resolved. CDR1 and CDR2 from the germline V gene are SGHVS and FQNEAQ. This CDR3 comprises 13 residues. V dropped 1 base and J dropped 5 bases, with 5 bases sitting between them. As DNA, the CDR3 is TGTGCCAGCAGCTTAGATGTAAATGAAAAACTGTTTTTT. It encodes CASSLDVNEKLFF.

This sequence joins TRBV5-1 and TRBJ1-2, with 7 bases matching TRBD1. Germline-derived CDR1 and CDR2 are SGHRS and YFSETQ. The CDR3 runs to 15 residues. Trimming at V came to 3 bases and at J to 2 bases, leaving 7 bases not matched to a gene. In DNA, the CDR3 is TGCGCCAGCAGCTCCGCCGGGACAGAAAACTATGGCTACACCTTC. Translating it yields CASSSAGTENYGYTF.

V gene TRBV27 combines with J gene TRBJ2-5, with TRBD1 matching 9 bases. The V and J ends lost 5 bases and 7 bases, in that order; junction bases with no gene match: 8. The germline gives CDR1 MNHEY, CDR2 SMNVEV (reference sequence). CDR3 length: 14 amino acids. CDR3 loop: CASSLGQGFGTQYF. CDR3 DNA sequence: TGTGCCAGCAGTCTGGGACAGGGATTTGGGACCCAGTACTTC.

J is TRBJ2-7 and V is TRBV5-8; 9 nucleotides align to TRBD2. Germline values: CDR1 SGHTS, CDR2 YDEGEE. V shed 5 bases and J 4 bases; nucleotides not matched to a gene: 13. The CDR3 length is 16 residues. CDR3 bases: TGTGCCAGCAGACAGGGTGGTAGCGGGAGTCAATACGAGCAGTACTTC. It codes for CASRQGGSGSQYEQYF.

The gene calls are TRBV10-3 and TRBJ1-1; the D is unclear. Germline V lookup: CDR1 ENHRY, CDR2 SYGVKD. The V end lost 4 bases, the J end lost 4 bases, and 10 bases lay between the germline ends. CDR3 length: 13 amino acids. The CDR3 here is CAISGNGGTEAFF. Written as DNA, the CDR3 is TGTGCCATCAGTGGGAATGGCGGCACTGAAGCTTTCTTT.

V gene TRBV5-1 combines with J gene TRBJ1-2; 7 bases line up with TRBD1. Germline-derived CDR1 and CDR2 are SGHRS and YFSETQ. Unmatched junction bases numbered 8, after V lost 1 base and J lost 2 bases. The CDR3 covers 16 residues. CDR3: CASSLPRAGGNYGYTF. DNA for the CDR3: TGCGCCAGCAGCTTGCCGAGGGCAGGGGGGAACTATGGCTACACCTTC. Drawing the rest from reference TRBV5-1 and TRBJ1-2, the complete variable domain is KAGVTQTPRYLIKTRGQQVTLSCSPISGHRSVSWYQQTPGQGLQFLFEYFSETQRNKGNFPGRFSGRQFSNSRSEMNVSTLELGDSALYLCASSLPRAGGNYGYTFGSGTRLTVV.

The genes are TRBV30 and TRBJ2-7; TRBD1 is a possible D gene (7 bases). The CDR3 sequence is 16 residues long. Trimming took 0 bases from V and 2 from J, leaving 17 bases between them. Germline-derived CDR1 and CDR2 are GTSNPN and SVGIG (reference sequence). The CDR3 is CAWSVLRGQRAYEQYF. The CDR3 nucleotides read TGTGCCTGGAGTGTACTTCGGGGACAGCGGGCCTACGAGCAGTACTTC.